Given below is one T cell receptor beta chain in context. Its cognate antigen is unknown. The data were taken from a study of T-cell memory formation after mild COVID-19. Study-wide findings and caveats: Within pre-infection memory, some responding clones were found, suggesting cross-reactive memory joined.

TCR alpha and TCR beta cDNA libraries with sample barcodes and UMIs came from 5'RACE using constant-segment primers. From the 5' RACE reads, TCRdb called clonotypes with MiXCR, one entry per CDR3 protein. The sample lists 500,000 to 600,000 distinct CDR3 sequences, roughly 18% occurring once. Sequenced: PBMCs or a T cell subset sorted from them (not recorded which). The clonotype comes from an adult woman who had mild COVID-19 (a few samples of this study predate the infection). Cell type and time point are not known.

The CDR3 loop is CASSQKGTGAYYGYTF. As DNA, the CDR3 is TGTGCCAGCAGCCAGAAGGGGACAGGTGCATATTATGGCTACACCTTC. The chain combines TRBV5-5 with TRBJ1-2; 8 bases fit TRBD1. The CDR3 sequence is 16 residues long. Trimming at V came to 4 bases and at J to 5 bases, leaving 13 bases not matched to a gene. Germline V gives CDR1 SGHKS, CDR2 YYEKEE (reference sequence).